This T cell receptor beta chain was captured in a study of blood T cell repertoires in COVID-19. Study context: COVID-19 samples collected from the United States, Italy and Spain covered acute and convalescent phases.

Sequenced by immunoSEQ multiplex PCR; TCRdb stores in-frame clones only, minus some. The table lists over 55,000 clones, about four fifths of them singletons. The CDR3 contains 11 residues. V was pared by 3 bases and J by 10 bases, with 7 bases between. Germline assignment: CDR1 SNHLY and CDR2 FYNNEI. The chain recombines TRBV2 with TRBJ2-1; the D gene is possibly TRBD1 (6 bases). This receptor was taken from a man aged 45-60 years with active COVID-19. The sample consisted of peripheral blood. The CDR3 loop is CASSEGAEQFF. CDR3 bases: TGTGCCAGCAGTGAGGGGGCCGAGCAGTTCTTC.